This T cell receptor (beta chain) was identified during a study of cytomegalovirus exposure and HLA in healthy donors. In the study overall: Within the Caucasian-associated ancestry cluster were 81% of the approximately 400 genotyped donors.

Whole-study findings and limits: It was 160 or so TCR beta chains that were listed as cytomegalovirus-associated. In all likelihood, a cluster of highly shared sequence variants was a sequencing artifact.

About this clone: Its antigen remains unidentified.

Germline V gene sequence: CDR1 MNHEY, CDR2 SVGAGI. The CDR3 has 11 residues. The V and J ends lost 8 bases and 11 bases respectively, with 15 bases between them. Primers for the PCR totalled 60 Vbeta and 13 Jbeta. Generated by immunoSEQ multiplex PCR, the TCRdb table keeps only in-frame clones and is missing some. The table includes 120,000 or so clones, approximately 66% detected once. Sequencing was carried out using PBMCs. The sequence was obtained from a woman in her thirties or forties in good health and CMV-seropositive. This chain uses TRBV6-5 with TRBJ1-1, with D tentatively TRBD1 (5 bases). The CDR3 DNA follows: TGTGCCAGCGGGTTGGGGGGAGAGGCTTTCTTT. It specifies CASGLGGEAFF.